This T cell receptor (beta chain) appears in the sequencing data of a study of T cell repertoires in cytomegalovirus infection. At the level of the study: Signatures in public TCR beta sequences pointed to both CMV infection and matching HLA type. General study points: In two of eight donors, the top clonotype was HLA-C-restricted CMV-specific.

The CDR3 runs to 14 residues. CDR1 and CDR2 (germline): SGHTA, FQGNSA. TCRdb reprocessed the reads via MiXCR and lists one record per CDR3 protein. The sample shows approximately 400,000 distinct CDR3 sequences, approximately 33% of them seen only once. About this clonotype: Its antigen is unknown. Sequence at one end of the junction differs from germline and may be a read error.

The sample comprised PBMCs. The TCR sequence derives from a human donor in good health (CMV status not recorded). Some clones in this sample may be carry-over from other donors' samples. The genes are TRBV7-2 and TRBJ2-7; 7 positions match TRBD1. The CDR3 nucleotides read TGTGCCAGCGGCTTAGAAGCAGGGGGCTACGAGCAGTACTTC. Translating it yields CASGLEAGGYEQYF.